Below are 25 T cell receptor beta chains sequenced from a single sample in a study of CD8 T cells in ankylosing spondylitis. TCRdb re-called the 5' RACE reads with MiXCR, one entry per CDR3 protein. The data hold about 160,000 distinct CDR3 sequences, with approximately 16% observed a single time. Sequencing was performed on blood, either unsorted or a sorted T cell fraction (not recorded which). These receptors all come from a male donor with ankylosing spondylitis or in good health (not recorded which).

The V gene is TRBV29-1, the J gene TRBJ2-7; possible D gene TRBD1, 6 bases. The CDR3 has 13 residues. V was shortened by 6 bases and J by 5 bases, with 17 bases between the two germline ends. CDR1 and CDR2 (germline): SQVTM, ANQGSEA. The CDR3 loop reads CSVETGLGNEQYF. CDR3 sequence (DNA): TGCAGCGTCGAAACAGGGCTGGGGAACGAGCAGTACTTC.

This clonotype was detected ten times or more. The gene calls are TRBV9 and TRBJ2-1, with D perhaps TRBD2 (6 bases). Trimming cost V 5 bases and J 0 bases, with 15 bases left between them. Germline assignment: CDR1 SGDLS and CDR2 YYNGEE. The CDR3 has 16 residues. The CDR3 DNA is TGTGCCAGCAGTCGGCGGGCGGGGCGCTCCTACAATGAGCAGTTCTTC. This codes for CASSRRAGRSYNEQFF.

This clonotype was observed at least ten times. The J gene is TRBJ2-1, the V gene TRBV3-1; D is uncertain. The germline V and J ends were trimmed by 1 base and 9 bases, with 10 bases remaining between them. CDR1 and CDR2 (germline): LGHDT, YNNKEL (reference sequence). The CDR3 consists of 13 residues. The CDR3 sequence is CASSQVSAAEQFF. The CDR3 DNA is TGTGCCAGCAGCCAAGTTTCGGCCGCTGAGCAGTTCTTC.

This clonotype was detected ten times or more. The chain has TRBV6-6 and TRBJ2-3, with a tentative D call TRBD2 (5 bases). Germline values: CDR1 MNHNY, CDR2 SVGAGI (reference sequence). The CDR3 has 13 amino acids. V was shortened by 6 bases and J by 4 bases, with 11 bases between the two germline ends. CDR3 protein: CASSPVGADTQYF. The CDR3 DNA reads as TGTGCCAGCAGCCCCGTCGGGGCAGATACGCAGTATTTT.

This clonotype showed up many times. The rearrangement uses TRBV3-1 and TRBJ1-4; 8 bases align to TRBD1. V lost 2 bases, J lost 8 bases, and 1 base stayed unmatched. Germline V lookup: CDR1 LGHDT, CDR2 YNNKEL (reference sequence). The CDR3 runs to 13 residues. The CDR3 nucleotides read TGTGCCAGCAGCCAAACAGGGGGGGAAAAACTGTTTTTT. Translation: CASSQTGGEKLFF.

The chain employs TRBV28 and TRBJ2-7, with 10 positions matching TRBD2. After removal of 3 bases from V and 2 bases from J, the junction contained 7 bases not matched to a gene. Germline CDR1 MDHEN, CDR2 SYDVKM. The CDR3 spans 16 residues. The CDR3 nucleotides read TGTGCCAGCAGTTTCGGGGTAGCGGGAGGTCCCTACGAGCAGTACTTC. It specifies CASSFGVAGGPYEQYF.

This clonotype has just a few counts. The rearrangement uses TRBV11-2 and TRBJ2-5; 7 bases align to TRBD2. This CDR3 has 16 residues. CDR1 SGHAT and CDR2 FQNNGV come from the germline V gene. J lost 5 bases, V lost 5 bases, and 14 bases had no gene match. The CDR3 loop reads CASSRFAGVVEETQYF. The CDR3 DNA sequence: TGTGCCAGCAGCCGTTTCGCGGGAGTGGTAGAGGAGACCCAGTACTTC. The full variable domain, with the rest looked up from reference TRBV11-2 and TRBJ2-5, is EAGVAQSPRYKIIEKRQSVAFWCNPISGHATLYWYQQILGQGPKLLIQFQNNGVVDDSQLPKDRFSAERLKGVDSTLKIQPAKLEDSAVYLCASSRFAGVVEETQYFGPGTRLLVL.

The chain uses TRBV29-1 and TRBJ2-7; D possibly corresponds to TRBD1 (6 bases). The V gene's germline CDR1 is SQVTM and CDR2 ANQGSEA. V was shortened by 5 bases and J by 3 bases, with 11 bases between the two germline ends. CDR3 size: 12 residues. The CDR3 coding sequence is TGCAGCGTTCTACCCAGGGGCTACGAGCAGTACTTC. Its translation is CSVLPRGYEQYF.

V usage is TRBV9 and J usage is TRBJ2-3, with D possibly being TRBD1 or TRBD2 (7 bases each). The CDR3 contains 15 residues. V was clipped by 4 bases and J by 7 bases, with 19 bases between them. Germline lookup yields CDR1 SGDLS and CDR2 YYNGEE. CDR3 region: CASSPWEGQLNTQYF. CDR3 in DNA: TGTGCCAGCAGCCCCTGGGAGGGACAGTTGAATACGCAGTATTTT.

In this sample, this clonotype turned up many times. The chain combines TRBV20-1 with TRBJ2-2, with 13 bases aligning to TRBD2. J lost 0 bases, V lost 2 bases, and 6 bases had no gene match. There are 18 residues in the CDR3. Germline V gives CDR1 DFQATT, CDR2 SNEGSKA (reference sequence). CDR3 nucleotides: TGCAGTGCTAGAAAACTAGCGGGAGGGCCTGCGAACACCGGGGAGCTGTTTTTT. Residues: CSARKLAGGPANTGELFF.

This clonotype was observed a few times. The CDR3, as DNA: TGTGCCAGCAGCCCCCGGACAGGCTACGAGCAGTACTTC. It translates to CASSPRTGYEQYF. The V gene is TRBV7-2, the J gene TRBJ2-7, with 7 positions matching TRBD1. The V gene end was trimmed by 5 bases and the J gene end by 3 bases; junction bases not matched to a gene: 4. Germline V gives CDR1 SGHTA, CDR2 FQGNSA. This CDR3 comprises 13 residues. Full variable domain (outside the CDR3, taken from reference TRBV7-2 and TRBJ2-7): GAGVSQSPSNKVTEKGKDVELRCDPISGHTALYWYRQSLGQGLEFLIYFQGNSAPDKSGLPSDRFSAERTGGSVSTLTIQRTQQEDSAVYLCASSPRTGYEQYFGPGTRLTVT.

In its sample, this clonotype was seen many times. The J gene is TRBJ2-1, the V gene TRBV28; a weak D match, TRBD1 (5 bases). V was cut by 6 bases and J by 3 bases, with 12 bases left in between. The CDR3 consists of 14 residues. Germline CDR1 MDHEN, CDR2 SYDVKM. The CDR3 DNA reads TGTGCCAGCAGCTTACAGGTGGTCTACAATGAGCAGTTCTTC. Translation gives CASSLQVVYNEQFF.

This clonotype was found many times. The chain combines TRBV5-6 with TRBJ1-4; the D is unclear. The CDR3 runs to 15 residues. CDR1 is SGHDT, CDR2 YYEEEE, per germline. V was pared by 0 bases and J by 7 bases, with 13 bases between. CDR3 loop: CASSLGVGGGEKLFF. The CDR3 DNA follows: TGTGCCAGCAGCTTGGGGGTCGGTGGTGGTGAAAAACTGTTTTTT.

This clonotype was seen repeatedly, ten times or more. The J gene is TRBJ1-5, the V gene TRBV24-1; TRBD1 matches 10 bases. V trimming: 10 bases; J trimming: 0 bases; junction bases outside the gene matches: 8. Per germline, CDR1 KGHDR and CDR2 SFDVKD. This CDR3 has 16 residues. The CDR3 spells CATSGTGAYSNQPQHF. In DNA, the CDR3 is TGTGCCACTTCCGGGACAGGGGCTTATAGCAATCAGCCCCAGCATTTT.

The rearrangement uses TRBV14 and TRBJ2-7; no clear D gene. CDR3 size: 15 residues. Trimming left V 2 bases short and J 4 bases short, with 15 bases between. Germline V gives CDR1 SGHDN, CDR2 FVKESK. The CDR3 DNA reads TGTGCCAGCAGCCAATTACCAGGATTGGGGTACGAGCAGTACTTC. This encodes CASSQLPGLGYEQYF.

This clonotype has only one observation. A read error may explain this, as a much larger clone is one base away. The rearrangement uses TRBV12-3 or TRBV12-4 and TRBJ1-5; 7 nucleotides line up with TRBD1. The CDR3 runs to 13 residues. V gave up 10 bases and J gave up 5 bases; unmatched junction bases: 8. CDR3 amino acids: CANSPGQHQPQHF. The CDR3 region has the DNA TGTGCCAACAGCCCGGGACAGCATCAGCCCCAGCATTTT.

The chain carries TRBV29-1 and TRBJ1-1, with D unresolved. In germline, CDR1 is SQVTM, CDR2 ANQGSEA. V shed 3 bases and J shed 1 base, with 6 bases lying between them. The CDR3 is 12 amino acids. The CDR3 loop is CSVDGRNTEAFF. The CDR3 bases are TGCAGCGTTGATGGGAGGAACACTGAAGCTTTCTTT.

This clonotype showed up many times. The rearrangement links TRBV7-3 to TRBJ2-3; D uncertain. V was shortened by 5 bases and J by 2 bases, with 5 bases between the two germline ends. The CDR3 consists of 12 residues. Germline CDR1 SGHTA, CDR2 FQGTGA. This chain's CDR3 is CASSPPTDTQYF. The CDR3 region has the DNA TGTGCCAGCAGCCCCCCCACAGATACGCAGTATTTT.

This rearrangement joins TRBV27 to TRBJ1-5; D not resolved. Germline loops: CDR1 MNHEY, CDR2 SMNVEV (reference sequence). Trimming removed 4 bases from V and 3 bases from J, with 4 bases in between. This CDR3 is built from 12 residues. In DNA form, the CDR3 reads TGTGCCAGCAGTTCCGTCAATCAGCCCCAGCATTTT. Translating gives CASSSVNQPQHF.

This clonotype came up many times. The chain carries TRBV12-3 or TRBV12-4 and TRBJ2-2; 13 bases are a match to TRBD2. Losses at the gene ends were 3 bases for V and 7 bases for J; bases not matched to a gene: 8. The CDR3 totals 17 residues. The CDR3 is CASSLGLAGLGGGELFF. In DNA, the CDR3 is TGTGCCAGCAGTTTGGGACTAGCGGGACTCGGGGGCGGGGAGCTGTTTTTT.

This clonotype was counted a few times. This rearrangement joins TRBV23-1 to TRBJ2-1, with 7 bases matching TRBD1. TRBV23-1 is classed as an ORF, of uncertain function. The CDR3 length is 20 residues. V shed 1 base and J 4 bases; nucleotides not matched to a gene: 19. The DNA for the CDR3 is TGCGCCAGCAGTCAATTAAGTTTGACTCTGACCGGGACAGCATACAATGAGCAGTTCTTC. This encodes CASSQLSLTLTGTAYNEQFF.

Only a few counts were recorded for this clonotype. The chain joins TRBV24-1 to TRBJ2-2; 7 bases are shared with TRBD2. This CDR3 has 19 amino acids. Germline CDR1 KGHDR, CDR2 SFDVKD. Trimming took 0 bases from V and 0 from J; bases not matched to a gene: 9. CDR3 sequence reads: CATSDLQSGLAANTGELFF. Written as DNA, the CDR3 is TGTGCCACCAGTGATTTGCAGAGTGGTCTAGCGGCGAACACCGGGGAGCTGTTTTTT.

The chain recombines TRBV11-2 with TRBJ1-1; 7 nucleotides line up with TRBD1. V dropped 5 bases and J dropped 4; count of bases not matched to a gene: 4. Germline loops: CDR1 SGHAT, CDR2 FQNNGV. The CDR3 has 13 residues. DNA of the CDR3: TGTGCCAGCAGCCCGGGGACAGTCACTGAAGCTTTCTTT. Translated, it gives CASSPGTVTEAFF.

The table lists this clonotype with many counts. This chain joins TRBV14 and TRBJ2-1; 7 nucleotides agree with TRBD2. The junction had 11 bases not matched to a gene; V was cut back by 4 bases and J by 8 bases. The CDR3 length is 15 residues. Germline-derived CDR1 and CDR2 are SGHDN and FVKESK. CDR3 bases: TGTGCCAGCAGCCCGCTTCGGACTAGTTTCCATGAGCAGTTCTTC. The encoded protein is CASSPLRTSFHEQFF.

The sample holds one count of this clonotype. Here the CDR3 DNA reads TGCAGTGCTAGAGATACCAGGGGGCTCACTGAAGCTTTCTTT. This codes for CSARDTRGLTEAFF. This chain links TRBV20-1 with TRBJ1-1; 8 nucleotides agree with TRBD1. J was trimmed by 4 bases and V by 0 bases; bases with no gene match: 4. CDR3 length: 14 residues. CDR1 and CDR2 from the germline V gene are DFQATT and SNEGSKA (reference sequence).